Below are 13 T cell receptor beta chains sequenced from a single sample in a study of T cell responses to AZD1222 COVID-19 vaccine. The data were produced by immunoSEQ multiplex PCR, yet TCRdb's version contains in-frame clones alone and is incomplete. The sample includes approximately 170,000 clones, more than 80% seen only once; the top ten take around 3.8%. Sequences were derived from peripheral blood, sampled on day 0 of AZD1222 vaccination. The receptors derive from an adult in good health.

The V and J genes are TRBV6-2 or TRBV6-3 and TRBJ2-1; D gene uncertain. The V gene lost 2 bases and the J gene lost 5 bases, with 7 bases spanning the gap. This CDR3 has 13 residues. The V gene's germline CDR1 is MNHEY and CDR2 SVGEGT. The CDR3, as DNA: TGTGCCAGCAGTTACAGCGTAAACAATGAGCAGTTCTTC. This encodes CASSYSVNNEQFF.

The genes are TRBV6-2 or TRBV6-3 and TRBJ2-7; perhaps TRBD1 as D (5 bases). Germline-derived CDR1 and CDR2 are MNHEY and SVGEGT. Trimming took 2 bases from V and 2 from J, leaving 22 bases between them. The CDR3 has 18 amino acids. This CDR3 reads CASSYPRQMYTPPYEQYF. The CDR3 DNA reads as TGTGCCAGCAGTTACCCCAGACAGATGTATACTCCCCCCTACGAGCAGTACTTC.

The J gene is TRBJ1-1, the V gene TRBV7-8, with D unresolved. Germline CDR1 SGHVS, CDR2 FQNEAQ. This CDR3 is built from 14 residues. Trimming took 4 bases from V and 1 from J, leaving 10 bases between them. CDR3 DNA sequence: TGTGCCAGCAGCTCCCGGCCAAAGAACACTGAAGCTTTCTTT. Protein sequence: CASSSRPKNTEAFF. The complete variable domain, with remaining parts taken from reference TRBV7-8 and TRBJ1-1, reads GAGVSQSPRYKVAKRGQDVALRCDPISGHVSLFWYQQALGQGPEFLTYFQNEAQLDKSGLPSDRFFAERPEGSVSTLKIQRTQQEDSAVYLCASSSRPKNTEAFFGQGTRLTVV.

The gene calls are TRBV7-9 and TRBJ2-1; 7 bases map to TRBD2. This CDR3 has 14 residues. CDR1 is SEHNR, CDR2 FQNEAQ, per germline (reference sequence). After removal of 1 base from V and 10 bases from J, the junction contained 7 bases not matched to a gene. CDR3 coding DNA: TGTGCCAGCAGCTTAGAGGCGGGAGTTCGCGAGCAGTTCTTC. Its translation is CASSLEAGVREQFF.

The chain joins TRBV29-1 to TRBJ1-2, with D hard to call. The CDR3 is made up of 11 amino acids. Trimming stripped 3 bases from V and 6 bases from J, with 8 bases between. Germline-derived CDR1 and CDR2 are SQVTM and ANQGSEA. The CDR3 nucleotides read TGCAGCGTTGATCCCCCTAATGGCTACACCTTC. Translating it yields CSVDPPNGYTF.

The chain joins TRBV10-2 to TRBJ1-1, with 7 nucleotides matching TRBD1. J lost 1 base, V lost 5 bases, and 4 bases had no gene match. Germline V gene data show CDR1 as WSHSY and CDR2 as SAAADI. CDR3 length: 14 residues. CDR3 protein: CASSLRGQNTEAFF. The CDR3, as DNA: TGCGCCAGCAGTCTAAGGGGGCAGAACACTGAAGCTTTCTTT.

This clone was detected many times. The chain joins TRBV7-9 to TRBJ1-4; perhaps TRBD1 as D (5 bases). The V and J ends lost 5 bases and 8 bases respectively, with 15 bases between them. CDR1 and CDR2 from the germline V gene are SEHNR and FQNEAQ (reference sequence). The CDR3 has 14 amino acids. DNA of the CDR3: TGTGCCAGCAGCCCAGGTGGGACGGTAGAAAAACTGTTTTTT. Translation gives CASSPGGTVEKLFF.

The CDR3 loop reads CASTKGDRVFQPQHF. The CDR3 nucleotides are TGTGCCAGCACTAAAGGGGACAGGGTCTTTCAGCCCCAGCATTTT. The chain recombines TRBV2 with TRBJ1-5; 9 bases are a match to TRBD1. The CDR3 is 15 amino acids. From germline, CDR1 is SNHLY and CDR2 FYNNEI. V shed 7 bases, J shed 6 bases, and the junction held 10 bases outside the gene matches. Based on the CDR3 plus reference TRBV2 and TRBJ1-5, the full variable domain is EPEVTQTPSHQVTQMGQEVILRCVPISNHLYFYWYRQILGQKVEFLVSFYNNEISEKSEIFDDQFSVERPDGSNFTLKIRSTKLEDSAMYFCASTKGDRVFQPQHFGDGTRLSIL.

The chain joins TRBV11-2 to TRBJ2-1; D unclear. With 1 base removed from V and 7 bases from J, the gap between germline ends came to 11 bases. CDR3 length equals 14 residues. Germline values: CDR1 SGHAT, CDR2 FQNNGV. This CDR3 is CASSLASETNEQFF. DNA for the CDR3: TGTGCCAGCAGCTTAGCGTCGGAGACAAATGAGCAGTTCTTC.

The chain combines TRBV27 with TRBJ1-1, with D perhaps matching TRBD1 (5 bases). The V end was cut by 7 bases, the J end by 0 bases, with 12 bases between. Germline V CDR1 and CDR2: MNHEY, SMNVEV (reference sequence). The CDR3 consists of 14 residues. The CDR3 spells CASKQGTVNTEAFF. CDR3 coding DNA: TGTGCCAGCAAACAAGGGACGGTGAACACTGAAGCTTTCTTT.

J is TRBJ1-6 and V is TRBV6-5, with no clear D. This CDR3 is built from 14 residues. Germline lookup yields CDR1 MNHEY and CDR2 SVGAGI. The V end lost 0 bases, the J end lost 8 bases, and 8 bases lay between the germline ends. CDR3 DNA sequence: TGTGCCAGCAGTTACTCGAGGTTATATTCACCCCTCCACTTT. As protein: CASSYSRLYSPLHF.

The chain employs TRBV11-2 and TRBJ2-2, with no clear D. The CDR3 sequence is 12 residues long. Trimming stripped 2 bases from V and 5 bases from J, with 3 bases between. The germline V gene has CDR1 SGHAT and CDR2 FQNNGV. CDR3 sequence (DNA): TGTGCCAGCAGCTTAAGGACCGGGGAGCTGTTTTTT. It translates to CASSLRTGELFF.

This chain joins TRBV27 and TRBJ2-7; the D is unclear. V shed 5 bases and J shed 0 bases, with 5 bases lying between them. Germline loops: CDR1 MNHEY, CDR2 SMNVEV (reference sequence). The CDR3 totals 12 residues. This chain's CDR3 is CASSPSSYEQYF. The CDR3 region has the DNA TGTGCCAGCAGTCCAAGCTCCTACGAGCAGTACTTC.